The 9 T cell receptor beta chains below come from one sample, sequenced in a study of CD8 T cells in Susac syndrome (dated by TCRdb to between 2018 and 2020). Receptors were amplified or captured by the immunoSEQ multiplex PCR assay. RNA was extracted with the RNeasy kit and about 0.5 to 1 ug was reverse transcribed using random hexamers. TCRdb itself trimmed the public reads at Q25 with fastp, ran MiXCR and retained productive beta chains. Entries are consolidated by CDR3 protein sequence, retaining the most common genes and DNA. This sample is represented by 250,000 to 350,000 distinct CDR3 sequences; approximately 81% of them were singletons. Approximately 0.12% of the sample is held by the ten biggest clonotypes. Source material: CD8+ T cells from PBMCs. These receptor sequences come from a human donor with multiple sclerosis.

The chain is built from TRBV7-6 and TRBJ2-7; D remains ambiguous. V lost 5 bases and J lost 2, with 10 bases in between. Germline V gene data show CDR1 as SGHVS and CDR2 as FNYEAQ. This CDR3 has 13 amino acids. CDR3 nucleotides: TGTGCCAGCAGCCCTCATGACACCTACGAGCAGTACTTC. Translation: CASSPHDTYEQYF.

This sequence joins TRBV9 and TRBJ2-3, with TRBD2 as a possible D gene (5 bases). V was cut by 0 bases and J by 1 base, with 9 bases left in between. The CDR3 runs to 15 residues. CDR1 and CDR2 from the germline V gene are SGDLS and YYNGEE. This CDR3 is CASSVADSGTDTQYF. The CDR3 DNA is TGTGCCAGCAGCGTAGCTGATAGCGGCACAGATACGCAGTATTTT.

The gene calls are TRBV28 and TRBJ2-7; TRBD2 aligns across 10 bases. This CDR3 has 15 amino acids. Germline V gene lookup returns CDR1 MDHEN and CDR2 SYDVKM. V lost 4 bases, J lost 2 bases, and 5 bases stayed unmatched. The CDR3 sequence: CASSSGAGGTYEQYF. The CDR3 DNA reads as TGTGCCAGCAGTTCAGGAGCGGGAGGGACCTACGAGCAGTACTTC.

This chain uses TRBV6-5 with TRBJ1-5; no clear D. This CDR3 is 12 amino acids long. Germline CDR1 MNHEY, CDR2 SVGAGI. Between the trimmed V and J ends, which lost 4 bases and 8 bases, there was a span of 9 bases. The CDR3 sequence is CASSSPHEPQHF. CDR3 coding DNA: TGTGCCAGCAGTTCCCCGCATGAGCCCCAGCATTTT.

The gene calls are TRBV18 and TRBJ2-1, with TRBD1 matching over 8 bases. Germline V lookup: CDR1 KGHSH, CDR2 LQKENI. CDR3 length: 17 amino acids. The V gene end was trimmed by 0 bases and the J gene end by 4 bases; junction bases not matched to a gene: 8. The CDR3 sequence: CASSPPPGQAPYNEQFF. The CDR3 DNA sequence: TGTGCCAGCTCACCACCGCCGGGACAGGCTCCTTACAATGAGCAGTTCTTC.

V and J are TRBV20-1 and TRBJ2-7; 8 nucleotides agree with TRBD2. CDR1 is DFQATT, CDR2 SNEGSKA, per germline (reference sequence). This CDR3 has 15 residues. After removal of 6 bases from V and 0 bases from J, the junction contained 10 bases not matched to a gene. The CDR3 region has the DNA TGCAGTGCACCCCCGGCGGGAGGACACTCCTACGAGCAGTACTTC. Translated: CSAPPAGGHSYEQYF.

The rearrangement joins TRBV28 to TRBJ1-2; 7 bases align to TRBD1. Germline CDR1 and CDR2: MDHEN and SYDVKM. The V gene end was trimmed by 7 bases and the J gene end by 1 base; junction bases not matched to a gene: 12. The CDR3 is made up of 16 amino acids. CDR3 DNA sequence: TGTGCCAGCACCCTTTCCCCCACAGGGGTTAACTATGGCTACACCTTC. This encodes CASTLSPTGVNYGYTF.

The CDR3 sequence is CASSWAGINQPQHF. The DNA of the CDR3 is TGTGCCAGCAGTTGGGCAGGAATCAATCAGCCCCAGCATTTT. The rearrangement joins TRBV27 to TRBJ1-5; D not certain. Germline values: CDR1 MNHEY, CDR2 SMNVEV (reference sequence). This CDR3 has 14 residues. The germline V and J ends were trimmed by 4 bases and 3 bases, with 10 bases remaining between them.

The chain combines TRBV6-5 with TRBJ2-1; possibly TRBD2 for D (6 bases). Germline V gene sequence: CDR1 MNHEY, CDR2 SVGAGI. The CDR3 is made up of 16 amino acids. Deletions cut 4 bases from V and 0 bases from J, with 13 bases between. The CDR3 protein is CASSWDLLSSYNEQFF. The CDR3 DNA sequence: TGTGCCAGCAGTTGGGACTTACTGAGCTCCTACAATGAGCAGTTCTTC.